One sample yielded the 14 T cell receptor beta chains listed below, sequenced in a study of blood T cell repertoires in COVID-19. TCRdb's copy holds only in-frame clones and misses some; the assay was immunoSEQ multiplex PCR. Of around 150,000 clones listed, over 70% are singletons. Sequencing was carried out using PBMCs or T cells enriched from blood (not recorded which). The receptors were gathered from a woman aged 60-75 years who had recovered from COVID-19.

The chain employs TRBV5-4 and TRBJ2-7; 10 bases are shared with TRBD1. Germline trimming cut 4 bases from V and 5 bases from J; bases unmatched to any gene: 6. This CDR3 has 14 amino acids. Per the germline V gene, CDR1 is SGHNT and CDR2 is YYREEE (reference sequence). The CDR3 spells CASSATGTGDEQYF. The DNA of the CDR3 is TGTGCCAGCAGCGCCACCGGGACAGGGGACGAGCAGTACTTC. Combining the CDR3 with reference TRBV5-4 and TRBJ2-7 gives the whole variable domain ETGVTQSPTHLIKTRGQQVTLRCSSQSGHNTVSWYQQALGQGPQFIFQYYREEENGRGNFPPRFSGLQFPNYSSELNVNALELDDSALYLCASSATGTGDEQYFGPGTRLTVT.

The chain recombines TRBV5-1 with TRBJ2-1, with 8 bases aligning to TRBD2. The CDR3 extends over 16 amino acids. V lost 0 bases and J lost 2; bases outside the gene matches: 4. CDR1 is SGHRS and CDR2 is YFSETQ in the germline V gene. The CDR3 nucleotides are TGCGCCAGCAGCTTGGAGGGAGCGGGAGCCTACAATGAGCAGTTCTTC. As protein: CASSLEGAGAYNEQFF. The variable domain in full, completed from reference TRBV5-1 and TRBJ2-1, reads KAGVTQTPRYLIKTRGQQVTLSCSPISGHRSVSWYQQTPGQGLQFLFEYFSETQRNKGNFPGRFSGRQFSNSRSEMNVSTLELGDSALYLCASSLEGAGAYNEQFFGPGTRLTVL.

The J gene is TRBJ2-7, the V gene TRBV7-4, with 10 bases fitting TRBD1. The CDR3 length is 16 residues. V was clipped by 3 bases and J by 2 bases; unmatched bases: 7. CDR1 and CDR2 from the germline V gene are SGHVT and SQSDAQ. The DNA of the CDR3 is TGTGCCAGCAGCTTCTCCGGGACAGGGGTAACCTACGAGCAGTACTTC. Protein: CASSFSGTGVTYEQYF.

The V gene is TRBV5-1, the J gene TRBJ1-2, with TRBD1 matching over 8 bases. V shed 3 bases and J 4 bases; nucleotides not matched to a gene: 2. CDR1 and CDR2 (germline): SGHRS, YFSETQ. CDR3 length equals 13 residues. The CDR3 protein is CASSWTGIYGYTF. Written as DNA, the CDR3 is TGCGCCAGCAGCTGGACAGGGATCTATGGCTACACCTTC.

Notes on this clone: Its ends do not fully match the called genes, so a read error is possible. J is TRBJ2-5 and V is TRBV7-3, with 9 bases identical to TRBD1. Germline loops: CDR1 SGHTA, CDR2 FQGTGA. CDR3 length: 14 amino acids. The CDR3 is CASSITGGEETQYF. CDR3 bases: TGTGCCAGCAGCATAACAGGGGGCGAAGAGACCCAGTACTTC.

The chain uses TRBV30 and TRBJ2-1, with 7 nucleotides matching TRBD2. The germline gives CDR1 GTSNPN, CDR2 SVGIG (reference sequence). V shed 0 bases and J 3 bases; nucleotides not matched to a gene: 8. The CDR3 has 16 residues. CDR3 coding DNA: TGTGCCTGGAGTGTACGGCGTACTAGCGTCTACAATGAGCAGTTCTTC. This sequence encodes CAWSVRRTSVYNEQFF. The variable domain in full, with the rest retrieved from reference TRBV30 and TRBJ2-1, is SQTIHQWPATLVQPVGSPLSLECTVEGTSNPNLYWYRQAAGRGLQLLFYSVGIGQISSEVPQNLSASRPQDRQFILSSKKLLLSDSGFYLCAWSVRRTSVYNEQFFGPGTRLTVL.

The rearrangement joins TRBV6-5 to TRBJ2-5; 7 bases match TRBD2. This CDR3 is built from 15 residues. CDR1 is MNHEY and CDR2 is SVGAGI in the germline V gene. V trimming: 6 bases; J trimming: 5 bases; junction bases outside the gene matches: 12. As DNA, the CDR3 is TGTGCCAGCAGATCACCGGGACTAATCAGGGAGACCCAGTACTTC. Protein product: CASRSPGLIRETQYF.

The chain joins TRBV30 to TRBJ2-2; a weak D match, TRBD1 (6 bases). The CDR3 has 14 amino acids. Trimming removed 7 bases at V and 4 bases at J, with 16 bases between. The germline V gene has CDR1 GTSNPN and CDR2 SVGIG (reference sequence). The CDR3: CASTGPSGTGELFF. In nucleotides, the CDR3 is TGTGCCTCGACAGGTCCCTCGGGCACCGGGGAGCTGTTTTTT.

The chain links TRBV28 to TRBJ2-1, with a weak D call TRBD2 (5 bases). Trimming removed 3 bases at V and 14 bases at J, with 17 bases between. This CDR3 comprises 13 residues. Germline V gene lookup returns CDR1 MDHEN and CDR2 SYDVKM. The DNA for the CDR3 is TGTGCCAGCAGTTTTCTAGCTCCGAGAGAGGAGTTCTTC. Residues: CASSFLAPREEFF.

The CDR3 region has the DNA TGTGCCAGCAGCCCTCCGAGGGGACTAGCGACCTCCTACGAGCAGTACTTC. This sequence encodes CASSPPRGLATSYEQYF. V is TRBV7-9 and J is TRBJ2-7, with TRBD2 identical over 10 bases. Germline V CDR1 and CDR2: SEHNR, FQNEAQ (reference sequence). The CDR3 is 17 residues long. J was trimmed by 0 bases and V by 5 bases; bases with no gene match: 10.

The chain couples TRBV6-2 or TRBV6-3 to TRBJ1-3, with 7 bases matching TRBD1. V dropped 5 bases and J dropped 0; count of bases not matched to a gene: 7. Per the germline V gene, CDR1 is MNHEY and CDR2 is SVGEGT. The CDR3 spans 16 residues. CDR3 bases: TGTGCCAGCAGTGAGGGACAGCTCCTCTCTGGAAACACCATATATTTT. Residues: CASSEGQLLSGNTIYF.

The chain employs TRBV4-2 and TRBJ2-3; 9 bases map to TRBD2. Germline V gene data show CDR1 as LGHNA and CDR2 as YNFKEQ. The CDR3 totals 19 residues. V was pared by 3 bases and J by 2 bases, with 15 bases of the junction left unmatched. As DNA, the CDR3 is TGTGCCAGCAGCCAGTCCCTCGCGGGGAGCGGGGGGAACACAGATACGCAGTATTTT. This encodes CASSQSLAGSGGNTDTQYF.

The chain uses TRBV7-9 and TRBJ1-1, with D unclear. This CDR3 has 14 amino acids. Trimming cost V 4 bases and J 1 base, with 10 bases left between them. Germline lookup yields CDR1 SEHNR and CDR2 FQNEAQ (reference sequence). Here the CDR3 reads CASSYPGPNTEAFF. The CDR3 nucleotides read TGTGCCAGCAGCTACCCAGGCCCGAACACTGAAGCTTTCTTT.

The chain's CDR3 is CASSRRQVNYNEQFF. CDR3 DNA: TGTGCCAGCAGCCGGCGACAGGTTAACTACAATGAGCAGTTCTTC. The chain recombines TRBV5-6 with TRBJ2-1, with a possible D match to TRBD1 (6 bases). The CDR3 runs 15 residues. Germline CDR1 and CDR2: SGHDT and YYEEEE. V was cut by 4 bases and J by 3 bases, with 14 bases left in between. The full variable domain, its missing parts supplied by reference TRBV5-6 and TRBJ2-1, is DAGVTQSPTHLIKTRGQQVTLRCSPKSGHDTVSWYQQALGQGPQFIFQYYEEEERQRGNFPDRFSGHQFPNYSSELNVNALLLGDSALYLCASSRRQVNYNEQFFGPGTRLTVL.